The following is a T cell receptor beta chain sequence with its context. As yet, its antigen is unknown. The source of the sample is a study of vaccination and CD4 T cells after COVID-19. Study information: Each control was exposed to a CEFX pool, an HIV-1 Nef pool, or no peptide at all.

Cultured CD4+ T cell DNA underwent sequencing with the Oncomine TCR Beta short-read assay. TCRdb re-analysed the PCR reads in MiXCR, keeping a single row per CDR3 protein. The repertoire holds tens of thousands of distinct CDR3 sequences, with 28% as singletons. The CDR3 has 16 amino acids. Losses at the gene ends were 0 bases for V and 5 bases for J; bases not matched to a gene: 11. Germline V gene sequence: CDR1 DFQATT, CDR2 SNEGSKA (reference sequence). Regarding time point: late sampling 161 to 241 days after vaccination in a few convalescent patients. Treatment here: approximately nine-day PBMC culture with coronavirus spike peptide pools or control peptides (ViraFEST assay).

The source is a human donor who had recovered from COVID-19. The chain combines TRBV20-1 with TRBJ2-5; TRBD2 aligns across 8 bases. The sequenced sample was CD4+ T cells from blood, cultured in vitro, obtained about 7 months after SARS-CoV-2 vaccination. The CDR3 region has the DNA TGCAGTGCTAGAGATATAATACTAGCGGTAGACGAGACCCAGTACTTC. Translating it yields CSARDIILAVDETQYF.